A single sample gave rise to the 2 T cell receptor beta chains below, sequenced in a study of blood T cell repertoires in COVID-19. Using immunoSEQ multiplex PCR, the repertoire was profiled, and TCRdb retains in-frame clones only, with some absent. The sample holds about 260,000 clones, roughly 80% seen once. Sequences were obtained from peripheral blood. The receptors come from a man aged 60-69 years with acute or convalescent COVID-19.

V is TRBV11-2 and J is TRBJ2-2; D possibly corresponds to TRBD1 (6 bases). From germline, CDR1 is SGHAT and CDR2 FQNNGV. This CDR3 has 14 amino acids. V lost 5 bases, J lost 4 bases, and 11 bases lay in between. The CDR3 here is CASSGGQGTGELFF. The CDR3 region has the DNA TGTGCCAGCAGCGGGGGCCAGGGCACCGGGGAGCTGTTTTTT.

This chain uses TRBV29-1 with TRBJ1-2, with a weak D call TRBD1 (6 bases). V lost 7 bases and J lost 5, with 11 bases in between. The CDR3 extends over 11 amino acids. Germline V gene lookup returns CDR1 SQVTM and CDR2 ANQGSEA. The CDR3: CSGGGSYGYTF. The CDR3 coding sequence is TGCAGCGGAGGGGGAAGTTATGGCTACACCTTC.